The clone carrying this T cell receptor (beta chain) was seen only a few times. This specimen comes from a study of blood T cell repertoires in COVID-19. Whole-study context: Italy, Spain and the United States were the sources of the convalescent and acute COVID-19 samples. PBMCs, B-cell-depleted T cells, or T cells were the source of the cDNA or gDNA that made up the material.

Unmatched junction bases numbered 7, after V lost 2 bases and J lost 9 bases. The CDR3 sequence is 15 residues long. CDR1 is MNHNS, CDR2 SASEGT, per germline. In the authors' workflow: Amplifying reference gene primers gave estimates of nucleated cell counts. The assay was immunoSEQ multiplex PCR, and TCRdb's table has in-frame clones only and misses some. V and J calls and clone size are given by that table; D and trimming were obtained from the DNA. The profile covers 65,000 to 85,000 clones, with 80% to 90% appearing a single time and more than 2.5% taken by the ten largest. The receptor's source is a man aged 50 to 60 with acute or convalescent COVID-19. The rearrangement links TRBV6-1 to TRBJ2-1; 10 positions agree with TRBD2. The sample consisted of peripheral blood. The CDR3 is CASSEPSGSPSEQFF. The CDR3 bases are TGTGCCAGCAGTGAACCTAGCGGGAGTCCCAGTGAGCAGTTCTTC.